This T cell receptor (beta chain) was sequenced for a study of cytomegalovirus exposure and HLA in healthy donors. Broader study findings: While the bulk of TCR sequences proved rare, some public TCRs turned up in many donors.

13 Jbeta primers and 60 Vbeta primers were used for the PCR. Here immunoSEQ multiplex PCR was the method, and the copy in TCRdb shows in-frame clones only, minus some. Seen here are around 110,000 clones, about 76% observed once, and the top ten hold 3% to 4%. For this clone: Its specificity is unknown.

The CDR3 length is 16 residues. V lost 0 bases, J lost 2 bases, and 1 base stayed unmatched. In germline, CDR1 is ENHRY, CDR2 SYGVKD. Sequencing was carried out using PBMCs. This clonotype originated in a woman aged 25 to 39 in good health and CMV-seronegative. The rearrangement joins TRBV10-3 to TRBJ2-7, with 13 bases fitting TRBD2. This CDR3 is CAISESLAGGTYEQYF. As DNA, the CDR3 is TGTGCCATCAGTGAGTCACTAGCGGGGGGGACCTACGAGCAGTACTTC.